The 9 T cell receptor beta chains below all came from one sample that was sequenced in a study of blood T cell repertoires in COVID-19. Repertoires were generated with immunoSEQ multiplex PCR, while TCRdb's copy carries only in-frame clones and drops some. The data contain just over 150,000 clones, 80% to 90% of them seen just once; the ten biggest clones take up more than 2%. Sequenced material: peripheral blood. These receptors all come from a woman in her 70s with acute or convalescent COVID-19.

The chain is built from TRBV19 and TRBJ1-2; D unclear. Germline-derived CDR1 and CDR2 are LNHDA and SQIVND (reference sequence). The germline V and J ends were trimmed by 7 bases and 6 bases, with 12 bases remaining between them. The CDR3 totals 12 residues. Written as DNA, the CDR3 is TGTGCCAGTACCGTGAGAGGGAATGGCTACACCTTC. Translation: CASTVRGNGYTF.

This clone was detected only once. The CDR3 DNA follows: TGTGCCAGCAGCTTCAACAGGGCCCCCCAAGAGACCCAGTACTTC. Protein product: CASSFNRAPQETQYF. The V and J genes are TRBV7-6 and TRBJ2-5, with TRBD1 as a possible D gene (6 bases). Trimming took 3 bases from V and 1 from J, leaving 12 bases between them. The CDR3 totals 15 residues. Germline-derived CDR1 and CDR2 are SGHVS and FNYEAQ.

The chain joins TRBV7-9 to TRBJ2-2; possibly TRBD1 for D (5 bases). The V gene's germline CDR1 is SEHNR and CDR2 FQNEAQ (reference sequence). CDR3 length equals 16 residues. Trimming removed 2 bases at V and 7 bases at J, with 17 bases between. CDR3 DNA: TGTGCCAGCAGCTTAACAAGGGGATCTAGGAACGGGGAGCTGTTTTTT. Protein: CASSLTRGSRNGELFF.

The chain carries TRBV9 and TRBJ1-1; D might be TRBD1 (6 bases). Trimming pared 7 bases from V and 4 bases from J, leaving 17 bases between. CDR1 is SGDLS, CDR2 YYNGEE, per germline. CDR3 length: 14 amino acids. CDR3 region: CASRFRSGVTEAFF. The CDR3 DNA sequence: TGTGCCAGCCGATTTCGTTCAGGGGTCACTGAAGCTTTCTTT.

The chain carries TRBV25-1 and TRBJ2-3; 9 bases line up with TRBD2. V gave up 4 bases and J gave up 0 bases; unmatched junction bases: 11. Germline V gives CDR1 MGHDK, CDR2 SYGVNS. This CDR3 is 18 amino acids long. The CDR3 here is CASSGLAVALPSTDTQYF. The CDR3 coding sequence is TGTGCCAGCAGTGGACTAGCGGTGGCGCTTCCTAGCACAGATACGCAGTATTTT.

This clone was seen a handful of times. V and J are TRBV28 and TRBJ1-1; D gene ambiguous. Trimming removed 6 bases from V and 0 bases from J, with 14 bases in between. The germline CDR1 and CDR2 sequences are MDHEN and SYDVKM. The CDR3 length is 15 residues. CDR3 nucleotide sequence: TGTGCCAGCAGGCCCCTACTAGACCTGAACACTGAAGCTTTCTTT. Residues: CASRPLLDLNTEAFF.

The CDR3 region is CASSFEPNYGYTF. In DNA form, the CDR3 reads TGTGCCAGCAGCTTCGAGCCTAACTATGGCTACACCTTC. The genes are TRBV5-6 and TRBJ1-2; D is undetermined. V was shortened by 2 bases and J by 0 bases, with 5 bases between the two germline ends. This CDR3 region has 13 residues. Germline V lookup: CDR1 SGHDT, CDR2 YYEEEE.

The genes are TRBV5-4 and TRBJ1-2, with D uncertain. The germline gives CDR1 SGHNT, CDR2 YYREEE (reference sequence). The CDR3 has 14 amino acids. The germline V and J ends were trimmed by 4 bases and 2 bases, with 12 bases remaining between them. CDR3 DNA: TGTGCCAGCAGCCCCCAAGGAGGGAACTATGGCTACACCTTC. It translates to CASSPQGGNYGYTF.

This clone was found a few times. The chain is built from TRBV10-1 and TRBJ2-7; perhaps TRBD2 as D (5 bases). There are 16 residues in the CDR3. CDR1 WNHNN and CDR2 SYGVQD come from the germline V gene (reference sequence). V was clipped by 7 bases and J by 0 bases, with 19 bases between them. Here the CDR3 reads CASNPVWTGSSYEQYF. CDR3 nucleotides: TGCGCCAGCAACCCCGTCTGGACGGGGAGCTCCTACGAGCAGTACTTC.